Following are 30 T cell receptor beta chains from one sample sequenced in a study of blood T cell repertoires in COVID-19. Sequencing was performed with immunoSEQ multiplex PCR; in TCRdb, only in-frame clones are kept and a portion is missing. The sample has over 300,000 clones, roughly 90% seen once. Material: PBMCs or T cells enriched from blood (not recorded which). These receptors were taken from a woman aged 25 to 39 with acute COVID-19.

This chain links TRBV6-4 with TRBJ2-2, with 9 bases matching TRBD1. In germline, CDR1 is MRHNA, CDR2 SNTAGT. J gave up 4 bases and V 4 bases, and 10 bases lay outside the gene matches. The CDR3 is 17 residues long. The CDR3, as DNA: TGTGCCAGCAGTGCCCAGAAGGGACAGGGAAGCACCGGGGAGCTGTTTTTT. Protein product: CASSAQKGQGSTGELFF.

In the case of this clone: Within the sample, other DNA sequences also encode this same CDR3. The V gene is TRBV7-3, the J gene TRBJ2-1; D not certain. V lost 4 bases to trimming and J lost 0 bases, with 4 bases between them. There are 13 residues in the CDR3. The germline V gene encodes CDR1 SGHTA and CDR2 FQGTGA. The CDR3 nucleotides read TGTGCCAGCAGCTCCAGCTCCTACAATGAGCAGTTCTTC. Encoded protein: CASSSSSYNEQFF. Looking up the rest from reference TRBV7-3 and TRBJ2-1 gives the full variable domain: GAGVSQTPSNKVTEKGKYVELRCDPISGHTALYWYRQSLGQGPEFLIYFQGTGAADDSGLPNDRFFAVRPEGSVSTLKIQRTERGDSAVYLCASSSSSYNEQFFGPGTRLTVL.

The chain employs TRBV27 and TRBJ1-6; 9 bases agree with TRBD1. Germline trimming cut 5 bases from V and 7 bases from J; bases unmatched to any gene: 3. The germline gives CDR1 MNHEY, CDR2 SMNVEV (reference sequence). The CDR3 has 14 amino acids. This chain's CDR3 is CASSGQGWNSPLHF. As DNA, the CDR3 is TGTGCCAGCAGTGGACAGGGGTGGAATTCACCCCTCCACTTT.

The chain is built from TRBV6-5 and TRBJ2-1, with a possible D match to TRBD1 (6 bases). V gave up 4 bases and J gave up 2 bases, with 9 bases separating them. The CDR3 is made up of 14 amino acids. Germline CDR1 MNHEY, CDR2 SVGAGI. In DNA form, the CDR3 reads TGTGCCAGCAGTTTCGACAGGCCCTACAATGAGCAGTTCTTC. Encoded protein: CASSFDRPYNEQFF.

The V and J genes are TRBV27 and TRBJ1-2, with 8 bases fitting TRBD1. There are 15 residues in the CDR3. Germline V gives CDR1 MNHEY, CDR2 SMNVEV (reference sequence). The V and J ends lost 5 bases and 5 bases, in that order; junction bases with no gene match: 10. This chain's CDR3 is CASSTSGTGGYGYTF. The CDR3 DNA is TGTGCCAGCAGTACCTCCGGGACAGGAGGATATGGCTACACCTTC.

The chain carries TRBV30 and TRBJ1-6; the D gene is possibly TRBD1 (6 bases). Germline assignment: CDR1 GTSNPN and CDR2 SVGIG (reference sequence). Deletions cut 0 bases from V and 8 bases from J, with 14 bases between. This CDR3 spans 15 amino acids. The CDR3 region is CAWSVGARGYSPLHF. CDR3 nucleotides: TGTGCCTGGAGTGTAGGGGCGAGGGGGTATTCACCCCTCCACTTT.

The chain links TRBV21-1 to TRBJ2-7; the listed D gene, TRBD1, was not tested against the DNA. TRBV21-1 counts as a pseudogene. The CDR3 covers 15 residues. This CDR3 reads CASSKVAGQGDEQYF. The DNA for the CDR3 is TGTGCCAGCAGCAAAGTGGCCGGACAGGGGGACGAGCAGTACTTC.

The V call is TRBV18, the J call TRBJ2-4; TRBD2 might be the D (6 bases). Per germline, CDR1 KGHSH and CDR2 LQKENI. Trimming removed 5 bases at V and 0 bases at J, with 14 bases between. This CDR3 is 16 amino acids long. For the CDR3, the DNA is TGTGCCAGCTCATCCGGGAGTCCCCTAGCCAAAAACATTCAGTACTTC. Translation: CASSSGSPLAKNIQYF.

The J gene is TRBJ1-1, the V gene TRBV6-5; 9 bases are a match to TRBD1. The junction had 3 bases not matched to a gene; V was cut back by 3 bases and J by 1 base. Germline V lookup: CDR1 MNHEY, CDR2 SVGAGI. The CDR3 spans 15 residues. The CDR3 sequence: CASSYRGQGNTEAFF. CDR3 coding DNA: TGTGCCAGCAGTTATAGGGGACAGGGGAACACTGAAGCTTTCTTT.

The gene calls are TRBV5-1 and TRBJ2-7, with 8 nucleotides matching TRBD2. Germline CDR1 SGHRS, CDR2 YFSETQ. J lost 0 bases, V lost 4 bases, and 9 bases had no gene match. CDR3 length equals 16 residues. CDR3: CASSANSGTSSYEQYF. CDR3 nucleotide sequence: TGCGCCAGCAGCGCGAATAGCGGGACTAGCTCCTACGAGCAGTACTTC.

The chain joins TRBV28 to TRBJ1-5, with D tentatively TRBD1 (5 bases). The CDR3 sequence is 14 residues long. Per the germline V gene, CDR1 is MDHEN and CDR2 is SYDVKM. The V and J ends lost 3 bases and 3 bases respectively, with 9 bases between them. The CDR3 DNA is TGTGCCAGCAGTTTTAGCAGGGACAATCAGCCCCAGCATTTT. Amino acid sequence: CASSFSRDNQPQHF. The variable domain in full, with the rest retrieved from reference TRBV28 and TRBJ1-5, is DVKVTQSSRYLVKRTGEKVFLECVQDMDHENMFWYRQDPGLGLRLIYFSYDVKMKEKGDIPEGYSVSREKKERFSLILESASTNQTSMYLCASSFSRDNQPQHFGDGTRLSIL.

The rearrangement links TRBV6-5 to TRBJ2-5, with D possibly matching TRBD2 (7 bases). This CDR3 contains 15 residues. Germline CDR1 and CDR2: MNHEY and SVGAGI. Deletions cut 2 bases from V and 1 base from J, with 11 bases between. The CDR3 here is CASSYRRGPQETQYF. CDR3 in DNA: TGTGCCAGCAGTTACCGGCGGGGGCCCCAAGAGACCCAGTACTTC.

This clone was observed once. The rearrangement uses TRBV6-2 or TRBV6-3 and TRBJ2-2; no clear D. V was shortened by 0 bases and J by 6 bases, with 11 bases between the two germline ends. CDR1 and CDR2 (germline): MNHEY, SVGEGT. This CDR3 contains 15 residues. CDR3 sequence: CASSYSRLTAGELFF. The CDR3 bases are TGTGCCAGCAGTTACTCGAGACTGACGGCCGGGGAGCTGTTTTTT.

The rearrangement uses TRBV2 and TRBJ1-5; tentative D call: TRBD1 (6 bases). CDR1 and CDR2 (germline): SNHLY, FYNNEI. V shed 3 bases and J shed 6 bases, with 15 bases lying between them. The CDR3 is made up of 15 amino acids. As DNA, the CDR3 is TGTGCCAGCAGTGATTACAGGGATCGAATTCAGCCCCAGCATTTT. The encoded protein is CASSDYRDRIQPQHF.

V and J are TRBV20-1 and TRBJ1-1; D is perhaps TRBD1 (5 bases). V shed 3 bases and J shed 0 bases, with 11 bases lying between them. This CDR3 has 14 amino acids. The germline V gene has CDR1 DFQATT and CDR2 SNEGSKA (reference sequence). CDR3 region: CSASLQGMNTEAFF. The DNA for the CDR3 is TGCAGTGCTAGTTTGCAGGGTATGAACACTGAAGCTTTCTTT.

The DNA of the CDR3 is TGTGCCAGTCCCCCGGGACATGCCGTCCTGAATGAGCAGTTCTTC. Translation: CASPPGHAVLNEQFF. The chain combines TRBV6-5 with TRBJ2-1; perhaps TRBD1 as D (6 bases). The germline CDR1 and CDR2 sequences are MNHEY and SVGAGI. The CDR3 covers 15 residues. Trimming left V 9 bases short and J 7 bases short, with 22 bases between.

This chain links TRBV23-1 with TRBJ2-7; 12 bases agree with TRBD2. TRBV23-1 is filed as an ORF, its function uncertain. After removal of 2 bases from V and 7 bases from J, the junction contained 6 bases not matched to a gene. The CDR3 runs to 15 residues. Written as DNA, the CDR3 is TGCGCCAGCAGTCAACTCGGACTAGCGGGGTGTGAGCAGTACTTC. Amino acids: CASSQLGLAGCEQYF.

This chain joins TRBV3-1 (or the pseudogene TRBV3-2) and TRBJ2-1; 14 bases are a match to TRBD2. The CDR3 extends over 16 amino acids. The germline gives CDR1 LGHDT, CDR2 YNNKEL (reference sequence). The junction had 3 bases not matched to a gene; V was cut back by 3 bases and J by 5 bases. CDR3: CASSQGLAGANNEQFF. DNA of the CDR3: TGTGCCAGCAGCCAGGGACTAGCGGGGGCCAACAATGAGCAGTTCTTC.

The genes are TRBV15 and TRBJ2-3; D is uncertain. CDR1 and CDR2 (germline): LNHNV, YYDKDF (reference sequence). The CDR3 extends over 13 amino acids. Written as DNA, the CDR3 is TGTGCTACTGGGCAGGTGGGCACAGATACGCAGTATTTT. Protein: CATGQVGTDTQYF.

The chain is built from TRBV7-7 and TRBJ1-3, with D unclear. The CDR3 contains 18 residues. Germline CDR1 SSHAT, CDR2 FNYEAQ (reference sequence). Trimming took 1 base from V and 0 from J, leaving 16 bases between them. As DNA, the CDR3 is TGTGCCAGCAGCTTAGTGGGCTGGACGGGGTCCTCTGGAAACACCATATATTTT. Protein product: CASSLVGWTGSSGNTIYF.

This clone is a singleton in its sample. The chain links TRBV9 to TRBJ1-2; D unresolved. CDR1 SGDLS and CDR2 YYNGEE come from the germline V gene. This CDR3 region has 14 residues. V was clipped by 4 bases and J by 6 bases, with 16 bases between them. The CDR3 spells CASSTSRSENGYTF. The CDR3 coding sequence is TGTGCCAGCAGCACCTCCCGGTCGGAGAATGGCTACACCTTC.

The rearrangement joins TRBV5-1 to TRBJ1-4; possibly TRBD1 for D (6 bases). Trimming took 8 bases from V and 4 from J, leaving 15 bases between them. Germline V gene sequence: CDR1 SGHRS, CDR2 YFSETQ. The CDR3 length is 14 residues. The CDR3 is CASTTGPGNEKLFF. The CDR3 bases are TGCGCCAGTACAACAGGGCCGGGTAATGAAAAACTGTTTTTT.

V gene TRBV6-5 combines with J gene TRBJ2-1, with 11 bases aligning to TRBD2. Germline-derived CDR1 and CDR2 are MNHEY and SVGAGI. The junction had 7 bases not matched to a gene; V was cut back by 2 bases and J by 10 bases. The CDR3 has 15 residues. CDR3 coding DNA: TGTGCCAGCAGTTACGGTCTAGCGGGGGGTGGCGAGCAGTTCTTC. It translates to CASSYGLAGGGEQFF.

The chain links TRBV5-6 to TRBJ2-7, with D possibly matching TRBD1 (5 bases). In germline, CDR1 is SGHDT, CDR2 YYEEEE. Trimming removed 0 bases at V and 5 bases at J, with 15 bases between. The CDR3 covers 15 residues. The chain's CDR3 is CASSLVARDANEQYF. The CDR3 DNA reads TGTGCCAGCAGCTTGGTCGCCAGGGATGCTAACGAGCAGTACTTC. Using reference TRBV5-6 and TRBJ2-7 for the parts outside the CDR3, the full variable domain is DAGVTQSPTHLIKTRGQQVTLRCSPKSGHDTVSWYQQALGQGPQFIFQYYEEEERQRGNFPDRFSGHQFPNYSSELNVNALLLGDSALYLCASSLVARDANEQYFGPGTRLTVT.

J is TRBJ1-5 and V is TRBV30; tentatively, D is TRBD1 (6 bases). V was trimmed by 2 bases and J by 4 bases, leaving 15 bases between them. The CDR3 is 15 residues long. In germline, CDR1 is GTSNPN, CDR2 SVGIG (reference sequence). The CDR3 sequence is CAWSPPGTLNQPQHF. CDR3 bases: TGTGCCTGGAGTCCCCCCGGGACATTAAATCAGCCCCAGCATTTT.

This chain links TRBV3-1 (or the pseudogene TRBV3-2) with TRBJ2-1, with 11 bases that match TRBD2. Germline CDR1 is LGHDT and CDR2 is YNNKEL (reference sequence). The V segment lost 4 bases and the J segment 2 bases; nucleotides outside the gene matches: 7. The CDR3 covers 17 residues. The CDR3 nucleotides are TGTGCCAGCAGCCCCCGCTTAGCGGGGGGGACCTACAATGAGCAGTTCTTC. Protein product: CASSPRLAGGTYNEQFF.

A few counts support this clone. The chain has TRBV3-1 (or the pseudogene TRBV3-2) and TRBJ1-2, with D maybe TRBD1 (5 bases). Germline V gene sequence: CDR1 LGHDT, CDR2 YNNKEL (reference sequence). The CDR3 extends over 15 amino acids. Trimming stripped 4 bases from V and 2 bases from J, with 14 bases between. For the CDR3, the DNA is TGTGCCAGCAGCCGGGGCGGGACCCCGAACTATGGCTACACCTTC. This codes for CASSRGGTPNYGYTF.

This chain joins TRBV3-1 (or the pseudogene TRBV3-2) and TRBJ1-5, with D unresolved. V was cut by 5 bases and J by 4 bases, with 9 bases left in between. The CDR3 sequence is 13 residues long. Germline values: CDR1 LGHDT, CDR2 YNNKEL (reference sequence). The DNA for the CDR3 is TGTGCCAGCAGCGTGGGCGCAAATCAGCCCCAGCATTTT. Protein sequence: CASSVGANQPQHF.

The chain uses TRBV9 and TRBJ1-1, with D possibly matching TRBD1 (5 bases). The length of the CDR3 is 13 residues. Looked up from germline, CDR1 is SGDLS and CDR2 is YYNGEE. Trimming shortened V by 4 bases and J by 5 bases, and 12 bases separated the two germline ends. The CDR3 region is CASSLAQGTEAFF. Here the CDR3 DNA reads TGTGCCAGCAGCCTCGCTCAGGGTACTGAAGCTTTCTTT.

This chain uses TRBV19 with TRBJ1-5; the D gene is possibly TRBD1 (6 bases). V was shortened by 6 bases and J by 4 bases, with 10 bases between the two germline ends. CDR1 and CDR2 from the germline V gene are LNHDA and SQIVND (reference sequence). The CDR3 covers 13 residues. CDR3 DNA: TGTGCCAGTAGCTCAACAGGGAATCAGCCCCAGCATTTT. It specifies CASSSTGNQPQHF.